The clone carrying this TCR beta chain was seen a few times. Its antigen is not known. The timepoints at which blood was sampled were baseline, cycle 4 day 1, and cycle 7 day 1. This CDR3 region has 11 residues. J lost 9 bases, V lost 6 bases, and 3 bases had no gene match. CDR1 is SGHTS, CDR2 YDEGEE, per germline. These data are taken from a study of OX40 agonist ivuxolimab in advanced cancers. For the study at large: Ivuxolimab is an agonistic anti-OX40 (CD134) antibody, and patients were treated with it. Dose-escalation patients' cancers were hepatocellular carcinoma, melanoma, renal cell or head and neck cancer. The study's findings and limits: In a subset of nonresponders, normalized T-cell clonal expansion was also low.

Here immunoSEQ multiplex PCR was the method, and the copy in TCRdb shows in-frame clones only, minus some. The repertoire consists of some 95,000 clones, with roughly 88% occurring once and the leading ten covering 3.8%. This sequence was found in an adult with an advanced solid tumor such as melanoma, head and neck, liver or kidney cancer. The rearrangement links TRBV5-8 to TRBJ1-1, with TRBD1 identical over 9 bases. The sequences come from CD4+ or CD8+ T cells sorted from blood, collected in a trial of the OX40 agonist ivuxolimab. The CDR3 nucleotides are TGTGCCAGCATTGGGACAGGGAAAGCTTTCTTT. Encoded protein: CASIGTGKAFF.